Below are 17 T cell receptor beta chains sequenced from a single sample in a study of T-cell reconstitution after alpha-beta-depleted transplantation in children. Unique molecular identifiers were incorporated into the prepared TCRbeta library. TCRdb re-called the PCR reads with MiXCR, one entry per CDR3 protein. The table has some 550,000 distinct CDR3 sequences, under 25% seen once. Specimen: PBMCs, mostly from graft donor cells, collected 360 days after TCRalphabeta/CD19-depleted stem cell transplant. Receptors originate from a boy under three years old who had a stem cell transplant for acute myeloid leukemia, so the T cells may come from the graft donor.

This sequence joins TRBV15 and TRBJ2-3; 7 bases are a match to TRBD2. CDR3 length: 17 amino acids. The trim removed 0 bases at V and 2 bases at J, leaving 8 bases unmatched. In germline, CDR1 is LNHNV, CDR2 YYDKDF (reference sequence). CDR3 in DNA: TGTGCCACCAGCAGAGATCTTATGGGGGGGAACACAGATACGCAGTATTTT. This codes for CATSRDLMGGNTDTQYF. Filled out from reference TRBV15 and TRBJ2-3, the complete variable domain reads DAMVIQNPRYQVTQFGKPVTLSCSQTLNHNVMYWYQQKSSQAPKLLFHYYDKDFNNEADTPDNFQSRRPNTSFCFLDIRSPGLGDTAMYLCATSRDLMGGNTDTQYFGPGTRLTVL.

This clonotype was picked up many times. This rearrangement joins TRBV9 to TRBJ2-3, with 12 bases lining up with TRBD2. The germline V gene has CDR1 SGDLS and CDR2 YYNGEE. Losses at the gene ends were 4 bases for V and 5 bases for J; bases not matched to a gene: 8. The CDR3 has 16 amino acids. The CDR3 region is CASSPTSGGQGDTQYF. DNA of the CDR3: TGTGCCAGCAGCCCGACTAGCGGGGGCCAGGGAGATACGCAGTATTTT.

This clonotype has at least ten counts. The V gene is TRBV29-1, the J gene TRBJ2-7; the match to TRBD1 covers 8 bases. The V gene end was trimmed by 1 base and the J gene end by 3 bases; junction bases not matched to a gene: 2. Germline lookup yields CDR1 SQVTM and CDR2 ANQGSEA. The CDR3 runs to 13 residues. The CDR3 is CSVEGTGLYEQYF. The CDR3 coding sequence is TGCAGCGTTGAAGGGACAGGGCTCTACGAGCAGTACTTC.

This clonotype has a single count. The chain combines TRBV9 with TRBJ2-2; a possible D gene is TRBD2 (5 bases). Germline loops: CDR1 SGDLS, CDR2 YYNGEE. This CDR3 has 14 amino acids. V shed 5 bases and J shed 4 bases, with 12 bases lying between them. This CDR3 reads CASSNTAGTGELFF. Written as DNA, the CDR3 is TGTGCCAGCAGTAACACCGCGGGCACCGGGGAGCTGTTTTTT.

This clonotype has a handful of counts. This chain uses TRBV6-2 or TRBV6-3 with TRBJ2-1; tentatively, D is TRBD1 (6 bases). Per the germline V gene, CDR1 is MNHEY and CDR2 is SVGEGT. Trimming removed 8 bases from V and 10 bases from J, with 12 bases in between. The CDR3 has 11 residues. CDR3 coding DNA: TGTGCCAGCGGGATTACAGGGGAGCAGTTCTTC. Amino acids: CASGITGEQFF.

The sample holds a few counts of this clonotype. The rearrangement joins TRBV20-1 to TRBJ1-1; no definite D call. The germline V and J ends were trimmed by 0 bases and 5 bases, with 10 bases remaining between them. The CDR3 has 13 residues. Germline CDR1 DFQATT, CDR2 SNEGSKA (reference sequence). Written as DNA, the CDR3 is TGCAGTGCTAGAGATCACCGGACGACTGAAGCTTTCTTT. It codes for CSARDHRTTEAFF.

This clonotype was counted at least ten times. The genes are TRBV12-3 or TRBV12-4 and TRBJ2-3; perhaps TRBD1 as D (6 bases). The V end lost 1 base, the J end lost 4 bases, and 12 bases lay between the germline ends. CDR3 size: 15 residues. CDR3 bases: TGTGCCAGCAGTTTAGGGGCCAGGGGAGCAGATACGCAGTATTTT. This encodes CASSLGARGADTQYF.

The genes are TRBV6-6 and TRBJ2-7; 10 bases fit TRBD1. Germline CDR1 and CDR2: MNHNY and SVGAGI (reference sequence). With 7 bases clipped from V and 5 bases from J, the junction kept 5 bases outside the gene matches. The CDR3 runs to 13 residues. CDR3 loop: CASTFGTGDEQYF. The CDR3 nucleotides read TGTGCCAGCACCTTCGGGACAGGGGACGAGCAGTACTTC.

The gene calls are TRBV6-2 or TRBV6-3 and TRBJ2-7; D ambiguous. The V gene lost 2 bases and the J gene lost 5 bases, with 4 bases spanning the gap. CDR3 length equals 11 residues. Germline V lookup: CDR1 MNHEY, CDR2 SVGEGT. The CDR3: CASSYRNEQYF. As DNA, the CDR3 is TGTGCCAGCAGTTACAGGAACGAGCAGTACTTC.

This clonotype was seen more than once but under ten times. CDR3 in amino acids: CASSPGPRGSYGYTF. The CDR3 DNA sequence: TGTGCCAGCAGCCCCGGGCCCCGAGGGAGCTATGGCTACACCTTC. This rearrangement joins TRBV6-1 to TRBJ1-2; no reliable D call. Trimming removed 6 bases at V and 4 bases at J, with 18 bases between. This CDR3 is 15 amino acids long. Germline values: CDR1 MNHNS, CDR2 SASEGT.

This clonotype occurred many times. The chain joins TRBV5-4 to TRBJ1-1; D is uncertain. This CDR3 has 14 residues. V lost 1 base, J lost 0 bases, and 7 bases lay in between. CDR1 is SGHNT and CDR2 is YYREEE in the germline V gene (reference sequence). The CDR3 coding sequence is TGTGCCAGCAGCTTGCGGAACATGAACACTGAAGCTTTCTTT. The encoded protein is CASSLRNMNTEAFF.

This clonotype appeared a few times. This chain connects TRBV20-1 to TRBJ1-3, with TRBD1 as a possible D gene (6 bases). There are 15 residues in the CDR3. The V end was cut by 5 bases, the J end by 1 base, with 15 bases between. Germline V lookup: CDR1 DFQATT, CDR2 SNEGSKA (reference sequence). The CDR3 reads CSARTDRGSGNTIYF. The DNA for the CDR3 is TGCAGTGCTCGGACAGATCGGGGGTCTGGAAACACCATATATTTT.

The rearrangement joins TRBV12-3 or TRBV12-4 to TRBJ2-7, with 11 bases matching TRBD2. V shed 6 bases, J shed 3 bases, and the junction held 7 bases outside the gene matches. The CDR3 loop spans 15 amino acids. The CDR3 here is CASSPRLAGYYEQYF. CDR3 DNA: TGTGCCAGCAGCCCACGACTAGCGGGATACTACGAGCAGTACTTC.

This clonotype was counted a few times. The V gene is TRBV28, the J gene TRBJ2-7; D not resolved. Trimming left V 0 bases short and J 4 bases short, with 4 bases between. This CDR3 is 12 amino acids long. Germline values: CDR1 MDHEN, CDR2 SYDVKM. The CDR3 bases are TGTGCCAGCAGTTTATGGGTTTACGAGCAGTACGTC. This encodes CASSLWVYEQYV.

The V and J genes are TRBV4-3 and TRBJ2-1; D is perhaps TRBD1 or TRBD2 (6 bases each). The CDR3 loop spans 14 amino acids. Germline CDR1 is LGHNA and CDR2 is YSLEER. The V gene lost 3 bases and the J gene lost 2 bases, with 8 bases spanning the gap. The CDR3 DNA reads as TGCGCCAGCAGCCATGGGGGGCCCTACAATGAGCAGTTCTTC. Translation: CASSHGGPYNEQFF.

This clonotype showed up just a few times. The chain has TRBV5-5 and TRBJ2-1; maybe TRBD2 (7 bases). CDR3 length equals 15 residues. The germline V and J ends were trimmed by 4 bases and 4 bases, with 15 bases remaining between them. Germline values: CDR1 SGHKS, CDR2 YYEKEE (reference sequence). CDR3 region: CASSRTGGRYNEQFF. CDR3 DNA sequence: TGTGCCAGCAGCCGGACGGGGGGCCGGTACAATGAGCAGTTCTTC.

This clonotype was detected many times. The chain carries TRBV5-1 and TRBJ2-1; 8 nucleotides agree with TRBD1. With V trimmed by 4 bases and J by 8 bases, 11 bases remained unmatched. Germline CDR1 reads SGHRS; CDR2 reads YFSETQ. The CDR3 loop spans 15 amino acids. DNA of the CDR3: TGCGCCAGCAGCCGGACAGGGCAGATCGTCGATGAGCAGTTCTTC. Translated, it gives CASSRTGQIVDEQFF.